This entry concerns a single T cell receptor beta chain. These data originate in a study of CD8+ T cells in alopecia areata. V was trimmed by 1 base and J by 9 bases, leaving 17 bases between them. Germline values: CDR1 SGDLS, CDR2 YYNGEE. This CDR3 has 15 residues. Following extraction, RNA underwent reverse transcription to cDNA, which served as the sequencing template. The assay was immunoSEQ multiplex PCR, and TCRdb's table has in-frame clones only and misses some. The sample lists 140,000 to 150,000 clones; about 89% were seen once. This receptor was taken from a human donor with alopecia areata. The specimen was CD8+ T cells sorted from blood, collected at week 0. The rearrangement links TRBV9 to TRBJ2-1; TRBD2 is a possible D gene (7 bases). CDR3 protein: CASSVSRGANGEQFF. CDR3 nucleotides: TGTGCCAGCAGCGTAAGTCGGGGGGCGAACGGTGAGCAGTTCTTC.